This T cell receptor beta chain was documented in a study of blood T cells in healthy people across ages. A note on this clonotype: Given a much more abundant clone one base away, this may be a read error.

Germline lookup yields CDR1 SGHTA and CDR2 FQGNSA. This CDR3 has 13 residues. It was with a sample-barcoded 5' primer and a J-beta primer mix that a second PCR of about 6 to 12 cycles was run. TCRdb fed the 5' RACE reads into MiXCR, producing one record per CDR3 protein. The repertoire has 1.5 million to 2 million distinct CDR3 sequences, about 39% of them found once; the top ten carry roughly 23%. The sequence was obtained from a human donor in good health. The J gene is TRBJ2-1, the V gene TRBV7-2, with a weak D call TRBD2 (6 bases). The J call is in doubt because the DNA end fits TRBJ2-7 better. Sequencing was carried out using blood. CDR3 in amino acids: CATWDWSYNEQYF. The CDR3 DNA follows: TGTGCTACATGGGACTGGAGCTACAATGAGCAGTACTTC.